The rows below give T cell receptor beta chains drawn from one sample of a study of neoadjuvant anti-PD-1 for oral cavity cancer. Assay used: immunoSEQ multiplex PCR; TCRdb lists only in-frame clones, some missing. The sample includes tens of thousands of clones, roughly 29% seen only once; the top ten take roughly 16%. Sequences were derived from tumor tissue, sampled after nivolumab (anti-PD-1) treatment. The receptors here all came from a person between 40 and 79 years old with oral cavity squamous cell carcinoma. Both conserved end residues are part of each CDR3. Each record gives: clone size, J gene, D gene, V gene, CDR3 DNA, CDR3 protein. The D gene is left open where the match is weak. Clone size is given for some rows only: seen once, a few or many times, or a class if the clone is expanded.

>-|TRBJ1-1|-|TRBV9
TGTGCCAGCAGCATAGGTCCAGACGGCGCTGAAGCTTTCTTT
CASSIGPDGAEAFF
>-|TRBJ2-5|-|TRBV11-1
TGTGCCAGCAGTACGGGACTTCAAGAGACCCAGTACTTC
CASSTGLQETQYF
>-|TRBJ1-2|-|TRBV27
TGTGCCAGCAGTTTGCGGGGAAGTGGCTACACCTTC
CASSLRGSGYTF
>-|TRBJ1-1|-|TRBV5-4
TGTGCCAGCAGCTCGCAGAGGGGGGGAAATGAAGCTTTCTTT
CASSSQRGGNEAFF
>few|TRBJ2-5|TRBD1|TRBV29-1
TGCAGCGTTGAATTGGGGACAGCTTGGACCCAAAAACCCCAAGAGACCCAGTACTTC
CSVELGTAWTQKPQETQYF
>few|TRBJ2-5|-|TRBV6-5
TGTGCCAGCAGTTACTCCGGTGGCAGAGAAGAGACCCAGTACTTC
CASSYSGGREETQYF
>-|TRBJ2-5|-|TRBV5-1
TGCGCCAGCAGCGCGCCACAGGGAACCCAAGAGACCCAGTACTTC
CASSAPQGTQETQYF
>few|TRBJ2-7|-|TRBV10-2
TGCGCCAGCAGGAGTAGCGCGGCCTACGAGCAGTACTTC
CASRSSAAYEQYF
>-|TRBJ1-1|TRBD1|TRBV7-2
TGTGCCAGCAGCTCGGGACAGTATAACACTGAAGCTTTCTTT
CASSSGQYNTEAFF
>-|TRBJ1-2|-|TRBV2
TGTGCCAGCAGTGAAGCTCGGGGCTCCAACTATGGCTACACCTTC
CASSEARGSNYGYTF
>-|TRBJ2-7|-|TRBV29-1
TGCAGCGTAACCGGGATTTCCGACTACGAGCAGTACTTC
CSVTGISDYEQYF
>-|TRBJ2-1|-|TRBV5-1
TGCGCCAGCAGCTTCGGGGGAAGGAATGAGCAGTTCTTC
CASSFGGRNEQFF
>few|TRBJ2-2|TRBD2|TRBV2
TGTGCCAGCAGGGGACTAGCGGCAAACACCGGGGAGCTGTTTTTT
CASRGLAANTGELFF
>-|TRBJ2-3|-|TRBV10-3
TGTGCCATCAGTGAGAGGGCGGGGACCAGCACAGATACGCAGTATTTT
CAISERAGTSTDTQYF
>few|TRBJ2-3|TRBD2|TRBV5-6
TGTGCCAGCAGCTTGGTGGCGGGGGGCACAGATACGCAGTATTTT
CASSLVAGGTDTQYF
>many|TRBJ2-6|-|TRBV5-1
TGCGCCAGCAGCTTGTCAGTTCGGTCCGGGGCCAACGTCCTGACTTTC
CASSLSVRSGANVLTF
>few|TRBJ2-2|-|TRBV7-3
TGTGCCAGCAGCTTGGAGGCGGGGGAGCTGTTTTTT
CASSLEAGELFF
>many|TRBJ2-7|TRBD2|TRBV4-2
TGTGCCAGCAGCCACCCCCCGGGAGGCGGGAGCTCCTACGAGCAGTACTTC
CASSHPPGGGSSYEQYF
>-|TRBJ2-7|TRBD1|TRBV5-5
TGTGCCAGCAGCTTGGGGGACAGAGACTACGAGCAGTACTTC
CASSLGDRDYEQYF
>-|TRBJ2-2|-|TRBV30
TGTGCCTGGAGGGGGACCTTCACCGGGGAGCTGTTTTTT
CAWRGTFTGELFF
>many|TRBJ1-2|-|TRBV7-9
TGTGCCAGCAGCCCCTCGTTAGATGGCTACACCTTC
CASSPSLDGYTF
>-|TRBJ2-1|TRBD2|TRBV27
TGTGCCAGCAAGGGACTAGCGGGAGCCAATGAGCAGTTCTTC
CASKGLAGANEQFF
>-|TRBJ1-2|-|TRBV7-9
TGTGCCAGCAGCTTAGGGACAGCGGGGAACTATGGCTACACCTTC
CASSLGTAGNYGYTF
>few|TRBJ1-5|-|TRBV4-1
TGCGCCAGCAGCCCTGACCCCGGGGTCTTGGGGCAGCCCCAGCATTTT
CASSPDPGVLGQPQHF
>few|TRBJ2-1|-|TRBV6-1
TGTGCCAGCAGTGAAATAGTGAGCTCCTACAATGAGCAGTTCTTC
CASSEIVSSYNEQFF
>few|TRBJ1-5|-|TRBV18
TGTGCCAGCTCACCTCTGGACAGCAATCAGCCCCAGCATTTT
CASSPLDSNQPQHF
>-|TRBJ2-3|-|TRBV27
TGTGCCAGCAGCCGTAGCGCGGCAGATACGCAGTATTTT
CASSRSAADTQYF
>few|TRBJ1-2|TRBD1|TRBV2
TGTGCCAGCAGCGACAGGGACCCGTATGGCTACACCTTC
CASSDRDPYGYTF
>once|TRBJ1-4|-|TRBV28
TGTGCCAGCAGTTCTGGACAGTCTAATGAAAAACTGTTTTTT
CASSSGQSNEKLFF
>-|TRBJ2-1|-|TRBV9
TGTGCCAGCAGCGTAGTCCCTCAGGGAACCGAGCAGTTCTTC
CASSVVPQGTEQFF
>-|TRBJ2-1|-|TRBV11-1
TGTGCCAGCAGTTTCGAAGTCGCCCGGAGTGAGCAGTTCTTC
CASSFEVARSEQFF
>-|TRBJ2-5|-|TRBV11-2
TGTGCCAGCAGCTTAGACGGGCCCGGGGGGACCCAGTACTTC
CASSLDGPGGTQYF
>few|TRBJ2-5|TRBD2|TRBV9
TGTGCCAGCAGCGTTAGCGGGGGGGCCGGTGAGACCCAGTACTTC
CASSVSGGAGETQYF
>-|TRBJ1-2|-|TRBV4-1
TGCGCCAGCAGCCAAGTTATTCTGGGGAACTATGGCTACACCTTC
CASSQVILGNYGYTF
>-|TRBJ2-1|-|TRBV30
TGTGCCTGGAGTGTAAATCCGATATACAATGAGCAGTTCTTC
CAWSVNPIYNEQFF
>few|TRBJ1-1|TRBD1|TRBV9
TGTGCCAGCAGCGTAGAAGGGGGCGGGACTGAAGCTTTCTTT
CASSVEGGGTEAFF
>medium-sized|TRBJ2-7|TRBD2|TRBV29-1
TGCAGCGTTGAAATGGCTAGCGGCACCTACGAGCAGTACTTC
CSVEMASGTYEQYF
>-|TRBJ2-6|TRBD1|TRBV5-4
TGTGCCGTAGATGGCGGCAGGGGGCGATCTGGGGCCAACGTCCTGACTTTC
CAVDGGRGRSGANVLTF
>-|TRBJ1-2|-|TRBV2
TGTGCCAGCAGTGAGGGGGGGCTCTTGGCCTACACCTTC
CASSEGGLLAYTF
>-|TRBJ2-1|-|TRBV6-6
TGTGCCAGCAGCCCCGATTACAATGAGCAGTTCTTC
CASSPDYNEQFF
>-|TRBJ1-2|TRBD1|TRBV4-1
TGCGCCAGCAGCCTGGGACAGGCCGCGGGCTACACCTTC
CASSLGQAAGYTF